This TCR beta chain was captured by sequencing in a study of blood T cell repertoires in COVID-19 (TCRdb year 2020). Some background on the complete study: The collaborator samples originated in the United States, Italy and Spain and spanned the acute and convalescent phases of COVID-19. Samples came from the ongoing ImmuneRACE study (first 160 participants) plus 1,254 subjects from 6 global collaborators. Deeply sampled blood TCRbeta repertoires from subjects exposed to, actively infected with, or recovered from COVID-19 were included in the dataset. A freely available public database, intended as a resource for researchers studying the immune response to SARS-CoV-2, is where the repertoires were released. The prospective study material was composed of cDNA or gDNA derived from T cells, B-cell-depleted T cells, or PBMCs. Where available, HLA class I and class II types were taken from metadata supplied by the sample provider and were not determined by assay-based typing. A de-identified subject ID, COVID-19 status, age in years and sex were almost always included in the sample metadata.

TCRbeta CDR3 regions were amplified from genomic DNA by means of the immunoSEQ Assay, a bias-controlled multiplex PCR. Per the source publication's procedure: The number of nucleated cells in each sample was estimated from the amplification of reference gene primers within the assay. Sequence reads were collapsed and filtered to measure the absolute abundance of every unique TCRbeta CDR3 rearrangement. Productive Simpson clonality was computed per sample as the square root of Simpson's diversity index over productive rearrangements. As stored in TCRdb, this immuneACCESS dataset retains in-frame rearrangements with V and J assigned. A fraction of the clones does not appear; measured against another copy, unresolved V genes explain less than half of the discrepancy, and the remainder lacks a known reason. That table furnishes V, J and clone size, whereas the DNA furnished D and trimming. The sample includes roughly 570,000 clones, with approximately 88% observed a single time. Roughly 8% of the sample goes to the ten largest clones.

General study outcomes and caveats: The amount of clinical and demographic metadata varied by source and participant and was provided uncurated.

Of note for this clone: Which antigen it targets is not known. No much larger clonotype is one base removed from it; base qualities were not supplied.

One collaborating source in Seattle enrolled patients while the patients were actively infected and followed the patients over time throughout the course of disease. Each collaborating institution followed its own protocols to collect whole blood in K2EDTA tubes. For TCRbeta analysis, collaborator samples were shipped as frozen whole blood, as isolated PBMCs, or as DNA extracted from either sample type. The V and J ends are trimmed by 7 bases and 5 bases, leaving 29 bases between them. CDR1 and CDR2 were assigned from the germline V gene (reference sequence) as SEHNR and FQNEAQ. The CDR3, cysteine through phenylalanine, is 19 amino acids long. The read is trimmed to its CDR3 DNA, 57 bases read in frame from base 1.

The chain is assembled from TRBV7-9 and TRBJ2-2; TRBD2 is perhaps the D gene, given 6 matching bases. The specimen sequenced was peripheral blood. The sequence derives from a woman aged 45-65 years with COVID-19, enrolled during active disease. The DNA sequence reads TGTGCCAGCACCTCGATCCCGGGACTCTCACTAAGCTTTACCGGGGAGCTGTTTTTT. Translated, it reads CASTSIPGLSLSFTGELFF.